The 30 T cell receptor beta chains presented below share a single source sample, sequenced in a study of T cell responses to AZD1222 COVID-19 vaccine (dated by TCRdb to 2020 to 2022). The time point label, read with the paper, signifies: about 28 days (+/-7) after the second vaccine dose. Read against the paper, the sample's treatment or condition label means: meningococcal conjugate vaccine given as trial control. Library preparation was by the immunoSEQ multiplex PCR assay. Imported from immuneACCESS, the table was reduced by TCRdb to in-frame sequences with V and J called. These copies leave out some clones; in studies compared against another copy, an unresolved V gene accounts for under half, and the cause of the remainder is not known. The sample yields about 200,000 clones; approximately 92% were counted once. The ten most abundant clones make up less than 4% of the sample. The sequencing here drew on peripheral blood, taken 28 days after the second dose of the MenACWY control vaccine. These receptor sequences come from an adult who received the MenACWY meningococcal vaccine as a control.

This rearrangement joins TRBV2 to TRBJ1-6; 7 bases align to TRBD1. The CDR3 is 14 residues long. V lost 7 bases, J lost 10 bases, and 10 bases stayed unmatched. In germline, CDR1 is SNHLY, CDR2 FYNNEI. The CDR3 sequence is CASIFTGVGSPLHF. DNA of the CDR3: TGTGCCAGCATCTTTACAGGGGTCGGGTCACCCCTCCACTTT.

V and J are TRBV12-5 and TRBJ2-7; a weak D match, TRBD1 (5 bases). Germline V gives CDR1 LGHNT, CDR2 FRNRAP. Trimming left V 2 bases short and J 4 bases short, with 9 bases between. CDR3 length: 13 residues. The CDR3 DNA reads TGTGCTAGTGGTTTGCCCGACAGATACGAGCAGTACTTC. Translated: CASGLPDRYEQYF.

This chain uses TRBV4-2 with TRBJ2-3; 10 positions match TRBD2. The germline CDR1 and CDR2 sequences are LGHNA and YNFKEQ. V gave up 4 bases and J gave up 2 bases; unmatched junction bases: 21. This CDR3 comprises 21 residues. The CDR3 coding sequence is TGTGCCAGCAGCCCCCACGGGTCTAGCGGGAGCCACTCAGGGATCACAGATACGCAGTATTTT. It specifies CASSPHGSSGSHSGITDTQYF.

This clone showed up just once. The J gene is TRBJ2-7, the V gene TRBV12-3 or TRBV12-4; D may be TRBD1 (6 bases). Trimming shortened V by 6 bases and J by 6 bases, and 12 bases separated the two germline ends. The CDR3 has 12 amino acids. CDR3 bases: TGTGCCAGCAGCCTAACAGGGCTCGAGCAGTACTTC. Amino acids: CASSLTGLEQYF.

The chain recombines TRBV28 with TRBJ1-3; D gene uncertain. The V gene lost 6 bases and the J gene lost 0 bases, with 9 bases spanning the gap. This CDR3 contains 14 residues. Per the germline V gene, CDR1 is MDHEN and CDR2 is SYDVKM. The CDR3 DNA is TGTGCCAGCAGCCCTAGGACCTCTGGAAACACCATATATTTT. Its translation: CASSPRTSGNTIYF.

The DNA of the CDR3 is TGTGCCAGCAGCCCAGACAGAAACACCGGGGAGCTGTTTTTT. Encoded protein: CASSPDRNTGELFF. The chain employs TRBV28 and TRBJ2-2; TRBD1 is a possible D gene (5 bases). The ends were cut back, 6 bases at V and 2 bases at J, with 10 bases in the middle. This CDR3 has 14 residues. Germline CDR1 MDHEN, CDR2 SYDVKM. The variable domain in full, completed from reference TRBV28 and TRBJ2-2, reads DVKVTQSSRYLVKRTGEKVFLECVQDMDHENMFWYRQDPGLGLRLIYFSYDVKMKEKGDIPEGYSVSREKKERFSLILESASTNQTSMYLCASSPDRNTGELFFGEGSRLTVL.

This chain connects TRBV4-1 to TRBJ2-1, with TRBD2 as a possible D gene (5 bases). V was trimmed by 4 bases and J by 3 bases, leaving 19 bases between them. The CDR3 totals 17 residues. The V gene's germline CDR1 is MGHRA and CDR2 YSYEKL. The CDR3 nucleotides read TGCGCCAGCAGCCCGCCCCATAGCGACCCAATCTACAATGAGCAGTTCTTC. Its protein is CASSPPHSDPIYNEQFF.

The chain uses TRBV6-2 or TRBV6-3 and TRBJ2-1; D not certain. Per germline, CDR1 MNHEY and CDR2 SVGEGT. This CDR3 region has 17 residues. With 2 bases removed from V and 0 bases from J, the gap between germline ends came to 14 bases. The CDR3 reads CASSYGTGLNSYNEQFF. CDR3 DNA sequence: TGTGCCAGCAGTTACGGCACCGGGCTTAACTCCTACAATGAGCAGTTCTTC.

This chain joins TRBV5-1 and TRBJ1-2; 7 nucleotides agree with TRBD1. CDR1 SGHRS and CDR2 YFSETQ come from the germline V gene. V shed 0 bases and J 8 bases; nucleotides not matched to a gene: 4. The CDR3 has 13 amino acids. CDR3 sequence: CASSLGPGQGYTF. The CDR3 DNA reads TGCGCCAGCAGCTTGGGTCCGGGACAGGGCTACACCTTC.

This chain joins TRBV30 and TRBJ1-5; 7 nucleotides match TRBD1. The CDR3 spans 15 residues. The V gene's germline CDR1 is GTSNPN and CDR2 SVGIG (reference sequence). With 2 bases clipped from V and 6 bases from J, the junction kept 10 bases outside the gene matches. CDR3 nucleotide sequence: TGTGCCTGGAGTCAGGGGACAGTTGGCGCTCAGCCCCAGCATTTT. It codes for CAWSQGTVGAQPQHF.

This clone was observed a single time. The DNA of the CDR3 is TGTGCCAGCAGCTTAGGAGGGTGGGGGAACACTGAAGCTTTCTTT. It translates to CASSLGGWGNTEAFF. The rearrangement joins TRBV5-8 to TRBJ1-1; D is unclear. CDR3 length: 15 residues. Germline V CDR1 and CDR2: SGHTS, YDEGEE. Deletions cut 2 bases from V and 1 base from J, with 12 bases between.

The chain is built from TRBV29-1 and TRBJ1-3; D is possibly TRBD1 (5 bases). This CDR3 region has 15 residues. Trimming cost V 5 bases and J 0 bases, with 14 bases left between them. Looked up from germline, CDR1 is SQVTM and CDR2 is ANQGSEA. The CDR3 DNA follows: TGCAGCGTTCGGGACCGCGTGAGCTCTGGAAACACCATATATTTT. Residues: CSVRDRVSSGNTIYF.

The chain couples TRBV12-5 to TRBJ2-1; D gene unclear. The germline CDR1 and CDR2 sequences are LGHNT and FRNRAP. Trimming took 5 bases from V and 9 from J, leaving 11 bases between them. The CDR3 has 12 amino acids. The CDR3 loop is CASGPAPTEQFF. In DNA form, the CDR3 reads TGTGCTAGTGGTCCGGCCCCCACTGAGCAGTTCTTC.

V and J are TRBV2 and TRBJ1-1; D is unclear. Germline assignment: CDR1 SNHLY and CDR2 FYNNEI. V was pared by 4 bases and J by 1 base, with 10 bases between. CDR3 length: 14 amino acids. The CDR3 sequence: CASSVVQSNTEAFF. CDR3 nucleotide sequence: TGTGCCAGCAGTGTAGTACAATCGAACACTGAAGCTTTCTTT.

This clone was recorded only once. This chain links TRBV6-5 with TRBJ2-1; 9 nucleotides agree with TRBD2. Trimming at V came to 7 bases and at J to 5 bases, leaving 6 bases not matched to a gene. CDR1 is MNHEY and CDR2 is SVGAGI in the germline V gene. The CDR3 covers 14 residues. For the CDR3, the DNA is TGTGCCAGCACCGTAGCGGGAGAACACAATGAGCAGTTCTTC. Amino acids: CASTVAGEHNEQFF.

This chain uses TRBV11-3 with TRBJ1-1; perhaps TRBD1 as D (5 bases). The CDR3 consists of 14 residues. Per the germline V gene, CDR1 is SGHNT and CDR2 is YENEEA. Trimming shortened V by 0 bases and J by 1 base, and 6 bases separated the two germline ends. The CDR3 coding sequence is TGTGCCAGCAGCTTAGATGGGGGGAACACTGAAGCTTTCTTT. Translating gives CASSLDGGNTEAFF.

The chain employs TRBV5-1 and TRBJ2-7; 9 bases fit TRBD2. V lost 2 bases, J lost 5 bases, and 5 bases stayed unmatched. Germline-derived CDR1 and CDR2 are SGHRS and YFSETQ. The CDR3 extends over 14 amino acids. CDR3: CASSFGLASNEQYF. The CDR3 bases are TGCGCCAGCAGCTTTGGACTAGCGTCTAACGAGCAGTACTTC. The full variable domain, with the rest looked up from reference TRBV5-1 and TRBJ2-7, is KAGVTQTPRYLIKTRGQQVTLSCSPISGHRSVSWYQQTPGQGLQFLFEYFSETQRNKGNFPGRFSGRQFSNSRSEMNVSTLELGDSALYLCASSFGLASNEQYFGPGTRLTVT.

The chain couples TRBV6-6 to TRBJ2-7, with 7 positions matching TRBD1. The V gene end was trimmed by 4 bases and the J gene end by 4 bases; junction bases not matched to a gene: 4. This CDR3 spans 13 amino acids. The germline V gene encodes CDR1 MNHNY and CDR2 SVGAGI (reference sequence). CDR3 region: CASSSGQIYEQYF. CDR3 sequence (DNA): TGTGCCAGCAGTTCGGGACAGATTTACGAGCAGTACTTC.

The rearrangement uses TRBV28 and TRBJ2-2, with 8 bases aligning to TRBD2. The germline V gene has CDR1 MDHEN and CDR2 SYDVKM. With V trimmed by 6 bases and J by 0 bases, 3 bases remained unmatched. The CDR3 has 15 residues. The CDR3 region is CASRLGLANTGELFF. The CDR3 DNA reads TGTGCCAGCAGACTGGGACTAGCGAACACCGGGGAGCTGTTTTTT.

The V call is TRBV19, the J call TRBJ1-1; TRBD1 is a possible D gene (5 bases). The CDR3 is 14 residues long. V lost 2 bases and J 10 bases, leaving 17 bases between the germline ends. Germline V gene sequence: CDR1 LNHDA, CDR2 SQIVND (reference sequence). The CDR3 DNA reads TGTGCCAGTAGTATATGGGACGGCCGGTGGGGAGCTTTCTTT. Encoded protein: CASSIWDGRWGAFF.

The chain carries TRBV2 and TRBJ1-6; no definite D call. CDR1 and CDR2 (germline): SNHLY, FYNNEI. CDR3 size: 15 residues. The V end was cut by 2 bases, the J end by 6 bases, with 11 bases between. In nucleotides, the CDR3 is TGTGCCAGCAGTGAAACAAATTGGGGTAATTCACCCCTCCACTTT. It encodes CASSETNWGNSPLHF.

The chain employs TRBV3-1 (or the pseudogene TRBV3-2) and TRBJ2-7, with a possible D match to TRBD2 (5 bases). This CDR3 region has 13 residues. CDR1 and CDR2 (germline): LGHDT, YNNKEL (reference sequence). The V end was cut by 7 bases, the J end by 1 base, with 11 bases between. CDR3 coding DNA: TGTGCCAGCACCGAAAGCGGTTCCTACGAGCAGTACTTC. It encodes CASTESGSYEQYF.

This sequence joins TRBV19 and TRBJ2-3; 9 nucleotides match TRBD2. The CDR3 is made up of 13 amino acids. In germline, CDR1 is LNHDA, CDR2 SQIVND (reference sequence). The V and J ends lost 3 bases and 9 bases, in that order; junction bases with no gene match: 4. For the CDR3, the DNA is TGTGCCAGTAGTATGCCGGGACTAGCAACGCAGTATTTT. Protein product: CASSMPGLATQYF.

The gene calls are TRBV2 and TRBJ1-1; D call uncertain. This CDR3 region has 18 residues. Per germline, CDR1 SNHLY and CDR2 FYNNEI. Trimming cost V 0 bases and J 2 bases, with 19 bases left between them. CDR3 in amino acids: CASSEAPPWTDNNTEAFF. CDR3 nucleotide sequence: TGTGCCAGCAGTGAAGCGCCCCCCTGGACGGATAATAACACTGAAGCTTTCTTT.

V usage is TRBV28 and J usage is TRBJ1-2, with TRBD1 as a possible D gene (6 bases). The V end lost 1 base, the J end lost 2 bases, and 8 bases lay between the germline ends. The CDR3 runs to 14 residues. Germline V gene lookup returns CDR1 MDHEN and CDR2 SYDVKM. The CDR3 bases are TGTGCCAGCAGTTTATTCCAGGGGAACTATGGCTACACCTTC. Residues: CASSLFQGNYGYTF.

The count of this clone is one. The chain links TRBV13 to TRBJ1-2; TRBD1 is a possible D gene (6 bases). CDR1 is PRHDT, CDR2 FYEKMQ, per germline (reference sequence). Trimming pared 2 bases from V and 6 bases from J, leaving 19 bases between. This CDR3 has 16 amino acids. CDR3 residues: CASSLFYREAVDGYTF. CDR3 coding DNA: TGTGCCAGCAGCTTATTTTACAGGGAGGCTGTGGATGGCTACACCTTC.

The J gene is TRBJ2-7, the V gene TRBV6-5, with D perhaps TRBD2 (6 bases). Trimming stripped 6 bases from V and 7 bases from J, with 10 bases between. CDR3 length: 11 amino acids. The germline V gene encodes CDR1 MNHEY and CDR2 SVGAGI. The CDR3 DNA follows: TGTGCCAGCAGGTCGGGGGATGAGCAGTACTTC. Translating gives CASRSGDEQYF.

The chain links TRBV7-2 to TRBJ1-1, with D maybe TRBD1 (5 bases). The ends were cut back, 1 base at V and 1 base at J, with 13 bases in the middle. Germline CDR1 reads SGHTA; CDR2 reads FQGNSA. The CDR3 consists of 16 residues. CDR3 sequence: CASSLEGAISNTEAFF. DNA for the CDR3: TGTGCCAGCAGCTTAGAAGGGGCCATCTCGAACACTGAAGCTTTCTTT.

This clone was counted between two and nine times. The chain has TRBV11-2 and TRBJ2-7; D perhaps matches TRBD1 (6 bases). V shed 2 bases and J shed 3 bases, with 17 bases lying between them. The CDR3 sequence is 16 residues long. The germline gives CDR1 SGHAT, CDR2 FQNNGV. The DNA of the CDR3 is TGTGCCAGCAGCTTACTTTTTATCGGACAGCTCTACGAGCAGTACTTC. As protein: CASSLLFIGQLYEQYF.

CDR3 region: CASSPLGTGGNTQYF. The CDR3 region has the DNA TGTGCCAGCAGCCCACTCGGGACAGGGGGCAATACGCAGTATTTT. This chain connects TRBV7-8 to TRBJ2-3; 12 bases agree with TRBD1. Germline assignment: CDR1 SGHVS and CDR2 FQNEAQ. J was trimmed by 7 bases and V by 5 bases; bases with no gene match: 7. This CDR3 region has 15 residues.